This T cell receptor beta chain was sequenced during a study of T cells in Graves' hyperthyroidism and ophthalmopathy. TCR beta CDR3 regions were amplified from RNA transcripts. HTBI primers were used for first-round RT-PCR of the TCR CDR3. TCRdb independently ran MiXCR on the multiplex PCR reads; one entry per CDR3 protein. Among over 350,000 distinct CDR3 sequences listed, about 15% were seen once. Between the trimmed V and J ends, which lost 3 bases and 2 bases, there was a span of 13 bases. The CDR3 loop spans 16 amino acids. The V gene's germline CDR1 is SGHNT and CDR2 YENEEA. This clonotype was seen at least ten times.

The J gene is TRBJ1-4, the V gene TRBV11-3, with D possibly matching TRBD1 (5 bases). Sequenced input: blood. The source of this sequence is a young man with Graves' ophthalmopathy. CDR3 DNA: TGTGCCAGCAGCTTGGGACGGGGGTCCACTAATGAAAAACTGTTTTTT. It is translated as CASSLGRGSTNEKLFF.